This T cell receptor (beta chain) was documented in a study of blood T cell repertoires in COVID-19. Across the whole study: The study drew acute and convalescent COVID-19 samples from the United States, Italy and Spain. The cDNA or gDNA used as material had been derived from T cells, B-cell-depleted T cells, or PBMCs.

Authors' methods: Estimation of nucleated cell counts was performed using reference gene primer amplification. Clones were sequenced by immunoSEQ multiplex PCR, and TCRdb holds only the in-frame ones, with some missing. Clone size and the V and J calls come from that table; the DNA yielded D and trimming. The sample lists 210,000 or so clones; roughly 80% were seen once. Sequences were obtained from peripheral blood. The source of this sequence is an elderly woman with acute or convalescent COVID-19.

The CDR3, as DNA: TGTGCCAGCTCACCACCGCCAGTTGCAACTAATGAAAAACTGTTTTTT. The encoded protein is CASSPPPVATNEKLFF. The chain joins TRBV18 to TRBJ1-4; D is ambiguous. Germline-derived CDR1 and CDR2 are KGHSH and LQKENI. This CDR3 has 16 residues. Trimming shortened V by 0 bases and J by 0 bases, and 8 bases separated the two germline ends. Based on the CDR3 plus reference TRBV18 and TRBJ1-4, the full variable domain is NAGVMQNPRHLVRRRGQEARLRCSPMKGHSHVYWYRQLPEEGLKFMVYLQKENIIDESGMPKERFSAEFPKEGPSILRIQQVVRGDSAAYFCASSPPPVATNEKLFFGSGTQLSVL.